This T cell receptor beta chain originates from a study of CD8+ T cells in alopecia areata. A note on this clone: The target antigen is unknown.

Sorting of PBMCs yielded the CD4+ and CD8+ T cells. Trimming pared 5 bases from V and 7 bases from J, leaving 15 bases between. Germline values: CDR1 GTSNPN, CDR2 SVGIG (reference sequence). This CDR3 comprises 13 residues. Following extraction, RNA underwent reverse transcription to cDNA, which served as the sequencing template. Sequenced by immunoSEQ multiplex PCR; TCRdb stores in-frame clones only, minus some. This table has 100,000 to 150,000 clones, approximately 49% appearing once. Study results and limitations: Sequences from scalp samples also cover resident alphabeta T cells of normal skin.

The material was CD8+ T cells sorted from blood, obtained at week 0. The chain combines TRBV30 with TRBJ1-5; D is possibly TRBD1 (6 bases). The sequence came from a human donor with alopecia areata. The CDR3 bases are TGTGCCTGGGATATGGGGGCGGAACAGCCCCAGCATTTT. This translates into CAWDMGAEQPQHF.